This T cell receptor (beta chain) was recorded in a study of blood T cell repertoires in COVID-19. Study summary: The origin of the acute and convalescent COVID-19 samples was the United States, Italy and Spain.

Germline assignment: CDR1 MNHEY and CDR2 SVGAGI. The ends were cut back, 2 bases at V and 8 bases at J, with 12 bases in the middle. This CDR3 is 13 amino acids long. The assay was immunoSEQ multiplex PCR, and TCRdb's table has in-frame clones only and misses some. Among about 86,000 clones listed, about 89% were seen once. The sequencing sample was made of peripheral blood. The sequence derives from a human donor in a cohort sampled during active COVID-19. The chain is built from TRBV6-5 and TRBJ1-1; D uncertain. In nucleotides, the CDR3 is TGTGCCAGCAGTTACCCCGGGTTTGGGGAAGCTTTCTTT. As protein: CASSYPGFGEAFF.